This is a list of T cell receptor beta chains from one sample in a study of blood T cell repertoires in COVID-19. The data were produced by immunoSEQ multiplex PCR, yet TCRdb's version contains in-frame clones alone and is incomplete. The table lists under 200,000 clones, about 93% of them singletons, with roughly 0.56% in the top ten. The sequenced sample consisted of peripheral blood. These receptors all come from a man aged 50-60 years with acute or convalescent COVID-19. The CDR3 runs from the conserved cysteine through the conserved F or W. The D gene is left open where the match is weak. Clone sizes are given selectively: once, few, many, or a class where the clone is expanded.

J: TRBJ1-5; V: TRBV5-6; size: NA; D: NA; DNA: TGTGCCAGCAGCTTCAAGAGTCAGCCCCAGCATTTT; CDR3: CASSFKSQPQHF
J: TRBJ1-5; V: TRBV28; size: once; D: NA; DNA: TGTGCCAGCAGCCCCTCCGGACAGATCTGGAGCAATCAGCCCCAGCATTTT; CDR3: CASSPSGQIWSNQPQHF
J: TRBJ1-4; V: TRBV7-9; size: NA; D: NA; DNA: TGTGCCAGCAGACTAATGGAAGGAACTAATGAAAAACTGTTTTTT; CDR3: CASRLMEGTNEKLFF
J: TRBJ2-2; V: TRBV9; size: NA; D: NA; DNA: TGTGCCAGCAGCCCTGACAGCCCAACAAGCGGGGAGCTGTTTTTT; CDR3: CASSPDSPTSGELFF
J: TRBJ2-1; V: TRBV11-2; size: NA; D: NA; DNA: TGTGCCAGCAGCTTGAGGGACAATGAGCAGTTCTTC; CDR3: CASSLRDNEQFF
J: TRBJ2-3; V: TRBV3-1/TRBV3-2; size: once; D: TRBD2; DNA: TGTGCCAGCAGCCAGGGACTAGCGGGGGGGCCTTGGACAGATACGCAGTATTTT; CDR3: CASSQGLAGGPWTDTQYF
J: TRBJ2-6; V: TRBV28; size: NA; D: NA; DNA: TGTGCCAGCATGAAAGGGAGCTCTGGGGCCAACGTCCTGACTTTC; CDR3: CASMKGSSGANVLTF
J: TRBJ1-2; V: TRBV18; size: NA; D: NA; DNA: TGTGCCAGCTCACGACAGGATGACTATGGCTACACCTTC; CDR3: CASSRQDDYGYTF
J: TRBJ2-1; V: TRBV2; size: NA; D: TRBD2; DNA: TGTGCCAGCAGGCTGGCGGGAGGACCAAACAATGAGCAGTTCTTC; CDR3: CASRLAGGPNNEQFF
J: TRBJ1-2; V: TRBV6-2/TRBV6-3; size: once; D: NA; DNA: TGTGCCAGCAGTCCGGACTCTCCCTATGGCTACACCTTC; CDR3: CASSPDSPYGYTF
J: TRBJ2-7; V: TRBV20-1; size: NA; D: NA; DNA: TGCAGTGCTAGTTTGCAGGTTGGCTACGAGCAGTACTTC; CDR3: CSASLQVGYEQYF
J: TRBJ2-3; V: TRBV7-3; size: NA; D: NA; DNA: TGTGCCAGCAGCTTAGGGCTTCTCACAGATACGCAGTATTTT; CDR3: CASSLGLLTDTQYF
J: TRBJ1-2; V: TRBV7-9; size: NA; D: NA; DNA: TGTGCCAGCAGCTTAGCGGACAAACCCTATGGCTACACCTTC; CDR3: CASSLADKPYGYTF
J: TRBJ2-3; V: TRBV24-1; size: NA; D: NA; DNA: TGTGCCACCAGTGGCCCACAGGTCGCAGATACGCAGTATTTT; CDR3: CATSGPQVADTQYF
J: TRBJ2-1; V: TRBV4-1; size: NA; D: TRBD1; DNA: TGCGCCAGCAGCCAAGAAGAGACAGGGCGGCAGTTCTTC; CDR3: CASSQEETGRQFF
J: TRBJ1-5; V: TRBV9; size: NA; D: TRBD1; DNA: TGTGCCAGCAGCGCGGGACAGGGGAATCAGCCCCAGCATTTT; CDR3: CASSAGQGNQPQHF
J: TRBJ2-4; V: TRBV10-3; size: NA; D: NA; DNA: TGTGCCATCAGTGAAAGGGGCAACATTCAGTACTTC; CDR3: CAISERGNIQYF
J: TRBJ1-5; V: TRBV19; size: NA; D: TRBD1; DNA: TGTGCCAGTAGTATCTACCCGGACAGGGGAAATCAGCCCCAGCATTTT; CDR3: CASSIYPDRGNQPQHF
J: TRBJ1-4; V: TRBV10-3; size: NA; D: TRBD1; DNA: TGTGCCATCAGTCCCACCGGGACAGGGCATAATGAAAAACTGTTTTTT; CDR3: CAISPTGTGHNEKLFF
J: TRBJ2-1; V: TRBV10-3; size: NA; D: TRBD1; DNA: TGTGCCATCAGTGACGGACAGGACAATGAGCAGTTCTTC; CDR3: CAISDGQDNEQFF
J: TRBJ1-5; V: TRBV28; size: NA; D: TRBD1; DNA: TGTGCCAGCCCGATCAGGGGGCTGGAACGGGGCAATCAGCCCCAGCATTTT; CDR3: CASPIRGLERGNQPQHF
J: TRBJ2-4; V: TRBV4-2; size: few; D: NA; DNA: TGTGCCAGCAGCCAAGATGTCAGGGTCAAAGCCAAAAACATTCAGTACTTC; CDR3: CASSQDVRVKAKNIQYF
J: TRBJ1-2; V: TRBV28; size: NA; D: TRBD1; DNA: TGTGCCAGCGCTCAACAGGGGGCGCGGATCTATGGCTACACCTTC; CDR3: CASAQQGARIYGYTF